This T cell receptor (beta chain) originates from a study of shared clonotypes between healthy human individuals. The method was immunoSEQ multiplex PCR; TCRdb's version includes in-frame clones alone and lacks a portion of them. Of about 2.1 million clones in the sample, just over 90% are singletons; the top ten hold approximately 1.7%. In the naive CD8 group, cells lacked CD45RO and were positively selected for CCR7, so terminally differentiated effector memory CD45RA+ cells were left out. Donors were Caucasian adults residing in Nashville, Tennessee, USA. The CDR3 loop spans 12 amino acids. Germline lookup yields CDR1 MDHEN and CDR2 SYDVKM. Trimming cost V 6 bases and J 5 bases, with 8 bases left between them.

The receptor was derived from a man younger than 30 in good health. Some clones in this sample may be carry-over from other donors' samples. This chain links TRBV28 with TRBJ2-4; D remains ambiguous. The material sequenced was naive CD8+ T cells from PBMCs. This CDR3 reads CASSRVENIQYF. CDR3 in DNA: TGTGCCAGCAGCCGGGTTGAAAACATTCAGTACTTC.